This entry features one T cell receptor (beta chain) sequence. These data originate in a study of cytomegalovirus exposure and HLA in healthy donors. Vbeta (60) and Jbeta (13) primers were used in the PCR. Profiled with immunoSEQ multiplex PCR; TCRdb holds only in-frame clones, not every one. The data hold roughly 220,000 clones, with roughly 80% observed a single time. This CDR3 is 13 amino acids long. The sequence derives from a man aged 25-40 years in good health and CMV-seronegative. The chain links TRBV12-1 to TRBJ1-4; no check of the table's D call, TRBD1, against the DNA was made. TRBV12-1 is given as a pseudogene. The material sequenced was PBMCs. CDR3 nucleotides: TGTGCCAGCAGCCCCACAACTAATGAAAAACTGTTTTTT. This gives the protein CASSPTTNEKLFF.